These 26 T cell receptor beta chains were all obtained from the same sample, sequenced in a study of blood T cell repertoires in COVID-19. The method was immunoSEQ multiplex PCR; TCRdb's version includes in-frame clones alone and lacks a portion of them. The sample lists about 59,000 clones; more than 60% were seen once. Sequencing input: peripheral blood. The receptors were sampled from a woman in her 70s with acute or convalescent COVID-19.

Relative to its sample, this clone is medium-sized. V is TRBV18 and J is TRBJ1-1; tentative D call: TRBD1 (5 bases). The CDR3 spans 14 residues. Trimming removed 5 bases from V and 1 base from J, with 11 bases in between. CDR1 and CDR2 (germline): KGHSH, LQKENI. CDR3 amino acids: CASSLQGPNTEAFF. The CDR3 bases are TGTGCCAGCTCATTGCAGGGCCCGAACACTGAAGCTTTCTTT.

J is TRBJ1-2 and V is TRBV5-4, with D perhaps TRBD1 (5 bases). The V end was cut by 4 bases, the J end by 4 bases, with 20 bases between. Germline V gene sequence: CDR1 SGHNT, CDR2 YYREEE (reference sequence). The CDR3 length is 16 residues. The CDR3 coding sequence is TGTGCCAGCAGCCCTCAGGCGGCAGGGTCCGGCTATGGCTACACCTTC. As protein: CASSPQAAGSGYGYTF.

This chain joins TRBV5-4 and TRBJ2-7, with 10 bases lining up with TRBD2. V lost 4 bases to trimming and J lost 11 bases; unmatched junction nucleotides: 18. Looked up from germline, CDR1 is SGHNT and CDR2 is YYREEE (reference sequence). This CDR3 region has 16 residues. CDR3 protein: CASSPDPLAGAYQEYV. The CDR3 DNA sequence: TGTGCCAGCAGCCCGGACCCTCTAGCGGGGGCTTATCAGGAGTACGTC.

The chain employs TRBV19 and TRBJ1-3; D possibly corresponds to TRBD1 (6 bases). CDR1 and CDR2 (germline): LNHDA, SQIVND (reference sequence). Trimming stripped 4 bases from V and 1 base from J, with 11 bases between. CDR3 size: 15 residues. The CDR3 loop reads CASSTKGTSGNTIYF. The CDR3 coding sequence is TGTGCCAGTAGTACCAAGGGGACATCTGGAAACACCATATATTTT.

The CDR3 spells CASSRSAGEGEKLFF. The CDR3 DNA reads as TGTGCCAGCAGTCGATCTGCCGGGGAGGGTGAAAAACTGTTTTTT. This chain joins TRBV7-3 and TRBJ1-4; unclear D gene. V was pared by 6 bases and J by 7 bases, with 18 bases between. This CDR3 contains 15 residues. The germline V gene encodes CDR1 SGHTA and CDR2 FQGTGA.

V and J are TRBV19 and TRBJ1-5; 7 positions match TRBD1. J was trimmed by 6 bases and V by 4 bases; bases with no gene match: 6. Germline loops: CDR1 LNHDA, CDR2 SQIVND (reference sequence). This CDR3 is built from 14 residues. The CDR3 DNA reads TGTGCCAGTAGTACGGACAGGCTTGGTCAGCCCCAGCATTTT. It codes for CASSTDRLGQPQHF.

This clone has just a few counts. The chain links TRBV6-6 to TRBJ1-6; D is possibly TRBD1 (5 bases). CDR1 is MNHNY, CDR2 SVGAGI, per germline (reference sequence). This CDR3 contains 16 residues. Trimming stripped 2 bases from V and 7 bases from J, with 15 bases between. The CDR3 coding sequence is TGTGCCAGCAGTTACGGGCAGGGCAGTAAGAATTCACCCCTCCACTTT. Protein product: CASSYGQGSKNSPLHF.

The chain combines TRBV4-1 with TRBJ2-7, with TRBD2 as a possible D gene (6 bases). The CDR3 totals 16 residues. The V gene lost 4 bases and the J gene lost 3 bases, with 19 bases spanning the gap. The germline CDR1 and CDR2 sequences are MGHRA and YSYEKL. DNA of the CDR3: TGCGCCAGCAGCCCGCAAGAAGAGGGGAGGTACTACGAGCAGTACTTC. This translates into CASSPQEEGRYYEQYF.

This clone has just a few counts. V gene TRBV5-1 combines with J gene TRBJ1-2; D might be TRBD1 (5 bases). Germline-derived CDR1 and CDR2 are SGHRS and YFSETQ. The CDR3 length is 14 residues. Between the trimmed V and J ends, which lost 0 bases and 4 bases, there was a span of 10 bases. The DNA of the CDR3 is TGCGCCAGCAGCTTGGGGGGCAGCTTCTATGGCTACACCTTC. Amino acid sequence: CASSLGGSFYGYTF.

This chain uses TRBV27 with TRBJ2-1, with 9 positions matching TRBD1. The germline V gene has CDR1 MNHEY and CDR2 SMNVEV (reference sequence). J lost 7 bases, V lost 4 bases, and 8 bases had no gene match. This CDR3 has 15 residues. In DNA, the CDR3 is TGTGCCAGCAGTTCCTCGGACAGGGGCTATAATGAGCAGTTCTTC. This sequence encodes CASSSSDRGYNEQFF.

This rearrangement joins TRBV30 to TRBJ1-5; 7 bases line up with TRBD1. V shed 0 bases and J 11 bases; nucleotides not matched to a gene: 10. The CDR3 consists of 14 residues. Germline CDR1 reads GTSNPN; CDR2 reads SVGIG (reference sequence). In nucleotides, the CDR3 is TGTGCCTGGAGTGTAGGGACAGCCCATAGTGCCCAGCATTTT. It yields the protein CAWSVGTAHSAQHF.

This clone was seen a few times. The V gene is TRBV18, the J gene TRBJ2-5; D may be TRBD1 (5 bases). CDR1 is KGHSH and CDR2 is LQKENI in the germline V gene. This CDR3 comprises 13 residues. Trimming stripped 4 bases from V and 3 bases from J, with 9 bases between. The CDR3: CASSRSREETQYF. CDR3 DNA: TGTGCCAGCTCACGTAGCAGGGAAGAGACCCAGTACTTC.

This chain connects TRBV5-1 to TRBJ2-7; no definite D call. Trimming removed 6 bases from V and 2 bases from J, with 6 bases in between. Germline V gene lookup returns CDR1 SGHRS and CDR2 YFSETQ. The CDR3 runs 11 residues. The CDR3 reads CASNTAYEQYF. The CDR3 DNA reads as TGCGCCAGCAATACAGCCTACGAGCAGTACTTC.

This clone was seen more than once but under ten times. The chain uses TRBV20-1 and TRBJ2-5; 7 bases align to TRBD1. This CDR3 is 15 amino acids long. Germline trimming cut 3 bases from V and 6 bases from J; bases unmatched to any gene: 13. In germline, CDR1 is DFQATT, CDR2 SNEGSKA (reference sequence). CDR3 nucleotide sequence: TGCAGTGCTAGTAACACCGGGCCAGGGGGAAAGACCCAGTACTTC. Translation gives CSASNTGPGGKTQYF.

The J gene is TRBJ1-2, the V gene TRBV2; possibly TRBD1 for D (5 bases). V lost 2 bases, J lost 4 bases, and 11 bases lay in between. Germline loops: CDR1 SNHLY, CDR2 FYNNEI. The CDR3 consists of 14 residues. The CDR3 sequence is CASSENRKSYGYTF. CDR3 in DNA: TGTGCCAGCAGTGAAAACAGGAAAAGCTATGGCTACACCTTC.

The CDR3 protein is CASSTRTGGTLNTIYF. The CDR3 coding sequence is TGTGCCAGTAGTACCCGGACAGGGGGGACATTAAACACCATATATTTT. The chain has TRBV19 and TRBJ1-3; 10 bases fit TRBD1. Germline V lookup: CDR1 LNHDA, CDR2 SQIVND (reference sequence). CDR3 size: 16 residues. The trim removed 4 bases at V and 6 bases at J, leaving 9 bases unmatched.

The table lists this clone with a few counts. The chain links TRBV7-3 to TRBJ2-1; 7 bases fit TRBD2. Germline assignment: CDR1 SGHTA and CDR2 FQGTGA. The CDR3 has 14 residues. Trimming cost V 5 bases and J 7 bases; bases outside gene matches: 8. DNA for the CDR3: TGTGCCAGCAGCACCGTGCAGGGAGGGAATGAGCAGTTCTTC. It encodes CASSTVQGGNEQFF. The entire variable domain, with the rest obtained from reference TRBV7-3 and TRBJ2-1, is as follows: GAGVSQTPSNKVTEKGKYVELRCDPISGHTALYWYRQSLGQGPEFLIYFQGTGAADDSGLPNDRFFAVRPEGSVSTLKIQRTERGDSAVYLCASSTVQGGNEQFFGPGTRLTVL.

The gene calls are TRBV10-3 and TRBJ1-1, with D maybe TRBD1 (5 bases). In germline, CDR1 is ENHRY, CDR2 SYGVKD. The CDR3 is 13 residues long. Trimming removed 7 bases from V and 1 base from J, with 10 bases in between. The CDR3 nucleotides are TGTGCCATCAAACGGACAACGAACACTGAAGCTTTCTTT. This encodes CAIKRTTNTEAFF.

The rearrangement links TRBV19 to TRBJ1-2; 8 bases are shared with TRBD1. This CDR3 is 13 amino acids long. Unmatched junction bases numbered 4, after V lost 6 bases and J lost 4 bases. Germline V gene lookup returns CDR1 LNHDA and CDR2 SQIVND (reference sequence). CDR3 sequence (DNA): TGTGCCAGTAGGCACACAGGGGGCTATGGCTACACCTTC. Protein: CASRHTGGYGYTF.

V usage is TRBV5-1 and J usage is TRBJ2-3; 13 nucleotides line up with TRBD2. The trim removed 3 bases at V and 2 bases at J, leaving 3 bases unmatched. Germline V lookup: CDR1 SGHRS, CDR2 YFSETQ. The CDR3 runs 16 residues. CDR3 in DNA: TGCGCCAGCAGCTCGGGACTAGCGGGGATCACAGATACGCAGTATTTT. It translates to CASSSGLAGITDTQYF.

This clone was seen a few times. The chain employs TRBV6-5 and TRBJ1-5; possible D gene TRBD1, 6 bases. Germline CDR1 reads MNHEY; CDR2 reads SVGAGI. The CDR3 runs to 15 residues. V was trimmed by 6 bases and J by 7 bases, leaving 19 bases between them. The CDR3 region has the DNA TGTGCCAGCAGGGGATCCCAGGGGAAGGGCCAGCCCCAGCATTTT. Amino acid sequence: CASRGSQGKGQPQHF.

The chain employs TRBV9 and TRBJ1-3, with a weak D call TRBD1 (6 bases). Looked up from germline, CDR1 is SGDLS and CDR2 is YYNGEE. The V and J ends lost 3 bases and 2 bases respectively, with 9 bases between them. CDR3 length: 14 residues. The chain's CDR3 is CASSGNRAGNTIYF. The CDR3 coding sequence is TGTGCCAGCAGCGGGAACAGGGCTGGAAACACCATATATTTT.

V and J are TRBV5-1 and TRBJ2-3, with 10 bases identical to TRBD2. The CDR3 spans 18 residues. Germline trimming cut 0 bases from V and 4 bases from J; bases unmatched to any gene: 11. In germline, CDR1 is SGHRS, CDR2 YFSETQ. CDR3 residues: CASSLGPLAGAASDTQYF. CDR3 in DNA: TGCGCCAGCAGCTTGGGCCCCCTAGCGGGGGCCGCCTCAGATACGCAGTATTTT. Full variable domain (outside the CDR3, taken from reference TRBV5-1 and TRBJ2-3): KAGVTQTPRYLIKTRGQQVTLSCSPISGHRSVSWYQQTPGQGLQFLFEYFSETQRNKGNFPGRFSGRQFSNSRSEMNVSTLELGDSALYLCASSLGPLAGAASDTQYFGPGTRLTVL.

The CDR3 bases are TGTGCCTGGAGTGTACGCGGCGGTACCTACAATGAGCAGTTCTTC. Translation gives CAWSVRGGTYNEQFF. The rearrangement joins TRBV30 to TRBJ2-1; D not resolved. The CDR3 is made up of 15 amino acids. CDR1 is GTSNPN, CDR2 SVGIG, per germline (reference sequence). The V gene lost 0 bases and the J gene lost 2 bases, with 11 bases spanning the gap.

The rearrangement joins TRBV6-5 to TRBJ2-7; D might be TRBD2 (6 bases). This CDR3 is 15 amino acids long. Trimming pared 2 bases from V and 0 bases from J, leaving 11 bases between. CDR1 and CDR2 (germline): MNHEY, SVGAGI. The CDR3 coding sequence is TGTGCCAGCAGTTACGGGGGGAGCCGCTCCTACGAGCAGTACTTC. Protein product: CASSYGGSRSYEQYF.

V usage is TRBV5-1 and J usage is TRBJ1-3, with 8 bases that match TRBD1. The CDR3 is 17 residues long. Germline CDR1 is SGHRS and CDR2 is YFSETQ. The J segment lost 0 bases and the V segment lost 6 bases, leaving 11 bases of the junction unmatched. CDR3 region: CASTRTGSLDSGNTIYF. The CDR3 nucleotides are TGCGCCAGCACCCGGACAGGGTCCCTCGACTCTGGAAACACCATATATTTT. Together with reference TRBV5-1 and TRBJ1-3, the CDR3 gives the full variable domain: KAGVTQTPRYLIKTRGQQVTLSCSPISGHRSVSWYQQTPGQGLQFLFEYFSETQRNKGNFPGRFSGRQFSNSRSEMNVSTLELGDSALYLCASTRTGSLDSGNTIYFGEGSWLTVV.